The following is a TCR beta chain sequence with its context. This sample was included in a study of technical replicates of blood from a handful of donors. The repertoire was sequenced with immunoSEQ multiplex PCR; TCRdb's copy has only in-frame clones and lacks some. The data hold some 87,000 clones, with 85% to 95% observed a single time. The germline CDR1 and CDR2 sequences are LGHNA and YSLEER. Trimming stripped 0 bases from V and 6 bases from J, with 5 bases between. CDR3 length: 13 residues. The rearrangement links TRBV4-3 to TRBJ2-2; D call uncertain. Sequencing was performed on T cells isolated from PBMCs. This receptor was obtained from a human donor in good health. CDR3 DNA sequence: TGCGCCAGCAGCCAAGATCGTCCCGGGGAGCTGTTTTTT. Its protein product is CASSQDRPGELFF.